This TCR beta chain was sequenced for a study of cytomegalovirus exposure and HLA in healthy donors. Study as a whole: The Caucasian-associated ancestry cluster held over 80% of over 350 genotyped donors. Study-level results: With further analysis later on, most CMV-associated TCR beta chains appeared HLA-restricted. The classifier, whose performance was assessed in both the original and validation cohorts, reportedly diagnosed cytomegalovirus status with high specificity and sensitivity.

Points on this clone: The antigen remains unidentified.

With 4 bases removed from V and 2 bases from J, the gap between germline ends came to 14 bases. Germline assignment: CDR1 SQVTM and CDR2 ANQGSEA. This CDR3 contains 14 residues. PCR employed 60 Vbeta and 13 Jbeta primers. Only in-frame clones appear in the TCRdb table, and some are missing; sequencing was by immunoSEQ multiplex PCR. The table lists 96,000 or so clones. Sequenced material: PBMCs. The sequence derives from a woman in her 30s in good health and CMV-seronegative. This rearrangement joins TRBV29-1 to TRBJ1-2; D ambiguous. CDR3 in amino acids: CSVAPSSRNYGYTF. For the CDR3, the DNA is TGCAGCGTTGCCCCTTCTTCCCGGAACTATGGCTACACCTTC.